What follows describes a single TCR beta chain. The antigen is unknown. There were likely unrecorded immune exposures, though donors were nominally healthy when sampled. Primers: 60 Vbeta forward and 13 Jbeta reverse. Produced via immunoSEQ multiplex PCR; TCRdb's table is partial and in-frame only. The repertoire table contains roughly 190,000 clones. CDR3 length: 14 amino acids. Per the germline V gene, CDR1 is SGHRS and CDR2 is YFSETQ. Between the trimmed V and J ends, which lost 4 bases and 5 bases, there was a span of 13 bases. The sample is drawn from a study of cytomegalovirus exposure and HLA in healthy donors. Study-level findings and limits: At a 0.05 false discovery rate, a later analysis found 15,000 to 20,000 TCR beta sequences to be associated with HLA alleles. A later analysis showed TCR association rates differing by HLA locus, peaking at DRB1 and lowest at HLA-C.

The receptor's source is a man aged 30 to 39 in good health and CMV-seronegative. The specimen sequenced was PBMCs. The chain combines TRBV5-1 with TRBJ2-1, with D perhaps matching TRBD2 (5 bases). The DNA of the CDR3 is TGCGCCAGCAGCACGCGGACTTTAAACAATGAGCAGTTCTTC. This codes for CASSTRTLNNEQFF. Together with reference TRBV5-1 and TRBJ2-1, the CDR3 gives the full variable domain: KAGVTQTPRYLIKTRGQQVTLSCSPISGHRSVSWYQQTPGQGLQFLFEYFSETQRNKGNFPGRFSGRQFSNSRSEMNVSTLELGDSALYLCASSTRTLNNEQFFGPGTRLTVL.